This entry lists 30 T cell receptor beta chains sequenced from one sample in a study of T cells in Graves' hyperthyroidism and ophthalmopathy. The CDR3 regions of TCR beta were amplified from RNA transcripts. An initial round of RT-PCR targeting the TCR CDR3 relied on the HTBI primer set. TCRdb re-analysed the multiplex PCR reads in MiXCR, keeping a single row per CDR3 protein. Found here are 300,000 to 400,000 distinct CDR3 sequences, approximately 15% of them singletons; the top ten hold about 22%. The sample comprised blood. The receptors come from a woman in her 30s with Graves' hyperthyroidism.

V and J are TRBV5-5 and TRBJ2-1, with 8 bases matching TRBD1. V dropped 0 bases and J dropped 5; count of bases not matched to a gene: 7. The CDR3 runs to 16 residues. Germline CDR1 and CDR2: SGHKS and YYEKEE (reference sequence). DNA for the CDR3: TGTGCCAGCAGCTTGGCAATCAGGGGGCTCGACAATGAGCAGTTCTTC. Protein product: CASSLAIRGLDNEQFF.

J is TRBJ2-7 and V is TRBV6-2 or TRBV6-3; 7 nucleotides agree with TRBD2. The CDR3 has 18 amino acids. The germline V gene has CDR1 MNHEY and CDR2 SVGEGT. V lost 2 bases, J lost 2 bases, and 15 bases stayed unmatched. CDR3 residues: CASSYASGSGSRPYEQYF. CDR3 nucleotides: TGTGCCAGCAGTTACGCCAGCGGTAGCGGGTCGCGTCCCTACGAGCAGTACTTC.

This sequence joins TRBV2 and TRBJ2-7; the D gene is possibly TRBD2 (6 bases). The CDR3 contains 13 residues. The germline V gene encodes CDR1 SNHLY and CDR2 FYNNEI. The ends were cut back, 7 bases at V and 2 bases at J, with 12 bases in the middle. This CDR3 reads CASTDSGTYEQYF. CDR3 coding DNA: TGTGCCAGCACCGATAGCGGAACCTACGAGCAGTACTTC.

The CDR3 spells CSASVTLYNEQFF. Written as DNA, the CDR3 is TGCAGCGCTAGCGTAACCCTTTACAATGAGCAGTTCTTC. The chain joins TRBV29-1 to TRBJ2-1; D possibly corresponds to TRBD2 (6 bases). The CDR3 runs to 13 residues. The germline gives CDR1 SQVTM, CDR2 ANQGSEA. Trimming cost V 7 bases and J 4 bases, with 14 bases left between them.

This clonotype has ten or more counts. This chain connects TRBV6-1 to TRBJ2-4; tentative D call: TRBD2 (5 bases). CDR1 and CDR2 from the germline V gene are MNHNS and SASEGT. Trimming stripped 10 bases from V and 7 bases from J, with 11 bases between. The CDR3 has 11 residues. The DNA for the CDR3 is TGTGCCACCAGGACTGGGAACATTCAGTACTTC. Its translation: CATRTGNIQYF.

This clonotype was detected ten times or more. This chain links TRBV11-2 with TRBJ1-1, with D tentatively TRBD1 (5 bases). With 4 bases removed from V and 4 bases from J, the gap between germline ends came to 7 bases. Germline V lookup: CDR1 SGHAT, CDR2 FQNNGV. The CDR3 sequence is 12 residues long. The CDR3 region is CASSWGSTEAFF. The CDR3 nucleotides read TGTGCCAGCAGCTGGGGCAGCACTGAAGCTTTCTTT. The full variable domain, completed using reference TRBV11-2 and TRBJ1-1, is EAGVAQSPRYKIIEKRQSVAFWCNPISGHATLYWYQQILGQGPKLLIQFQNNGVVDDSQLPKDRFSAERLKGVDSTLKIQPAKLEDSAVYLCASSWGSTEAFFGQGTRLTVV.

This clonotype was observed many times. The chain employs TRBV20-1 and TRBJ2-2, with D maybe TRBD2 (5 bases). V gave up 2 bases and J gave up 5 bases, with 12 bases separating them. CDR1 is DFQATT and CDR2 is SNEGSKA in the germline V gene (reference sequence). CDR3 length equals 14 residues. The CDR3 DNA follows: TGCAGTGCTAGACGTAGCGAGAATACCGGGGAGCTGTTTTTT. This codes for CSARRSENTGELFF.

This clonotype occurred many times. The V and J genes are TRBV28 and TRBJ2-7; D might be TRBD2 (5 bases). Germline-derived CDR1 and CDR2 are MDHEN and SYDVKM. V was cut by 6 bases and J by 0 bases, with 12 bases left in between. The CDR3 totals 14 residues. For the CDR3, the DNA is TGTGCCAGCAGCCCCCCGGGGTACTCCTACGAGCAGTACTTC. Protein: CASSPPGYSYEQYF.

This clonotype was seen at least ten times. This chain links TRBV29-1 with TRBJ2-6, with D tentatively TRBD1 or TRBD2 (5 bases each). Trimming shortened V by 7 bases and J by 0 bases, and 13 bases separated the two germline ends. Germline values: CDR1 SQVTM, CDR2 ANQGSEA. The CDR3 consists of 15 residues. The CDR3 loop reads CSAWGSSSGANVLTF. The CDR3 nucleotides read TGCAGCGCCTGGGGGAGTAGCTCTGGGGCCAACGTCCTGACTTTC.

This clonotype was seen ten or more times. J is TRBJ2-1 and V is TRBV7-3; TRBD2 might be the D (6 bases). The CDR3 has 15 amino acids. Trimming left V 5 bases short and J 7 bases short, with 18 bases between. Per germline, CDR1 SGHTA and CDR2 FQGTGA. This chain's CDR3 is CASSPRLGEENEQFF. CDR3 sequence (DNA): TGTGCCAGCAGCCCTAGACTAGGGGAGGAAAATGAGCAGTTCTTC.

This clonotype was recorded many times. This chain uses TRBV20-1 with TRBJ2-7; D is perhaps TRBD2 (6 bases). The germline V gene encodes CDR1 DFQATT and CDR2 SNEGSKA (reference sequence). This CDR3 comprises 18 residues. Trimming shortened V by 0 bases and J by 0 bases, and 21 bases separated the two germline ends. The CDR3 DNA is TGCAGTGCTAGAGATGGCGGGGTTCGAGCGGTGAGCTCCTACGAGCAGTACTTC. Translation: CSARDGGVRAVSSYEQYF.

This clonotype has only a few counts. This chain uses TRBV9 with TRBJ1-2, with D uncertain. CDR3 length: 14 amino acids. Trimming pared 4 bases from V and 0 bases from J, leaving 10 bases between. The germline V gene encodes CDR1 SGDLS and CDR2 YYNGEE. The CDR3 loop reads CASSSRHANYGYTF. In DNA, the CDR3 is TGTGCCAGCAGCTCCAGACACGCTAACTATGGCTACACCTTC.

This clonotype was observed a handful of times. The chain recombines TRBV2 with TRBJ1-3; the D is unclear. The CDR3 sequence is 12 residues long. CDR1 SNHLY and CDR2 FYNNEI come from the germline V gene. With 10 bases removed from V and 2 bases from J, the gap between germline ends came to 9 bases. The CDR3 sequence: CATLGAGNTIYF. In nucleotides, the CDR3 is TGTGCCACGCTAGGAGCTGGAAACACCATATATTTT.

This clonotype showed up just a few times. The CDR3 bases are TGTGCCTGGAAGGCTAGTTCCTACGAGCAGTACTTC. Translation gives CAWKASSYEQYF. The chain recombines TRBV30 with TRBJ2-7; D is ambiguous. In germline, CDR1 is GTSNPN, CDR2 SVGIG (reference sequence). V lost 4 bases to trimming and J lost 1 base, with 8 bases between them. This CDR3 spans 12 amino acids.

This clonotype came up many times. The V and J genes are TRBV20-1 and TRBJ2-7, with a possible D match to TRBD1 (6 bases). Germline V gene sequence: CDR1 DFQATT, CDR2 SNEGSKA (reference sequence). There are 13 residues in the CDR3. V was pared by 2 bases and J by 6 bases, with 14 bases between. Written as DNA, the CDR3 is TGCAGTGCTAGACTACAGGGTCTCCGCGAGCAGTACTTC. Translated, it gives CSARLQGLREQYF.

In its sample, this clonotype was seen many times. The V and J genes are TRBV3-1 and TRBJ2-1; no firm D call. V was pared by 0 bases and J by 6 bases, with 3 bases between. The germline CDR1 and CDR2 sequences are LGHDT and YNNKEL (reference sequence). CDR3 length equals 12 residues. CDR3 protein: CASSQDRNEQFF. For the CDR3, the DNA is TGTGCCAGCAGCCAAGACCGCAATGAGCAGTTCTTC.

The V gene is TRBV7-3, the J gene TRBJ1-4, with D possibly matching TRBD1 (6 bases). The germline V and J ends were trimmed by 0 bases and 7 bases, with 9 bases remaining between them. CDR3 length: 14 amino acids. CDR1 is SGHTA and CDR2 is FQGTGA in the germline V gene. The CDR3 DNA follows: TGTGCCAGCAGCTTAACGGGGGGGCCTGAAAAACTGTTTTTT. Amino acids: CASSLTGGPEKLFF.

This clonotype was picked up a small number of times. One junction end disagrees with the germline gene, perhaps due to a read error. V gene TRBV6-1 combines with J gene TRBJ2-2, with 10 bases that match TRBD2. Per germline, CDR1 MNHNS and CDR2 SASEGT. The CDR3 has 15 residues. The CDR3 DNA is TGTGCCAGCAGCGAAGCTAGCGGGAGCACCGGGGAGCTGTTTTTT. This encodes CASSEASGSTGELFF.

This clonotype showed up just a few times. CDR3: CASSVLAGGDEQFF. DNA for the CDR3: TGTGCCAGCAGTGTACTAGCGGGAGGCGATGAGCAGTTCTTC. The J gene is TRBJ2-1, the V gene TRBV2, with TRBD2 matching 12 bases. Germline CDR1 reads SNHLY; CDR2 reads FYNNEI. V shed 4 bases and J 8 bases; nucleotides not matched to a gene: 3. The CDR3 spans 14 residues.

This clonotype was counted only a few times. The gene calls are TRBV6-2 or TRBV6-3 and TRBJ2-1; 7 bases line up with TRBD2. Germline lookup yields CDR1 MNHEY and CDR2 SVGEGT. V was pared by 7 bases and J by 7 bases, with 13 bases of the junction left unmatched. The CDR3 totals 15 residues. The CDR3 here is CASMTRRERFNEQFF. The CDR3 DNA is TGTGCCAGCATGACCCGGCGGGAGAGGTTTAATGAGCAGTTCTTC.

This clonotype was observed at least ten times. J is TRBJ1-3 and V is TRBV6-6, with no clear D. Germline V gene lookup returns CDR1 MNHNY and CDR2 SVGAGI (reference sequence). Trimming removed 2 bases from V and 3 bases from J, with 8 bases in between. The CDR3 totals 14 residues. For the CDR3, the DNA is TGTGCCAGCAGTTACGGCGGGAATGGAAACACCATATATTTT. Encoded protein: CASSYGGNGNTIYF.

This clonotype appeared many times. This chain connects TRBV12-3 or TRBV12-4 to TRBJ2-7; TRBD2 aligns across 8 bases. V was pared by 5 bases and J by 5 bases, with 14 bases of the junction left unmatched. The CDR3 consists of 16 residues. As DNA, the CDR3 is TGTGCCAGCAGTCCCGTAACGGGAGGGGTTATGAACGAGCAGTACTTC. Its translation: CASSPVTGGVMNEQYF.

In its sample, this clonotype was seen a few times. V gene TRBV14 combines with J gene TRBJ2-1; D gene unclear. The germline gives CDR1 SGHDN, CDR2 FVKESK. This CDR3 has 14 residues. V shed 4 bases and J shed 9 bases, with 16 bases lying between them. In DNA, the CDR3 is TGTGCCAGCAGCCCTGGCGGCCCTTTGTTTGAGCAGTTCTTC. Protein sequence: CASSPGGPLFEQFF.

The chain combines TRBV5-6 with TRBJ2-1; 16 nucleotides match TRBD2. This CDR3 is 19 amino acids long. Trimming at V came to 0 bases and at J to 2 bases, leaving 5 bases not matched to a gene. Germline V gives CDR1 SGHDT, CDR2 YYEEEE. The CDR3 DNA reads TGTGCCAGCAGCTTGGAAGGGGGACTAGCGGGAGGGCCCTACAATGAGCAGTTCTTC. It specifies CASSLEGGLAGGPYNEQFF.

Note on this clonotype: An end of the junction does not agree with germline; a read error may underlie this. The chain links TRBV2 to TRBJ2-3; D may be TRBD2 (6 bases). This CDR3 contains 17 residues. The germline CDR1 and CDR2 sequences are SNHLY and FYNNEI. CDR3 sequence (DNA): TGTGCCAGCAGTGAAGCGCACGGCGGGATCGATGCAGATACGCAGTGTTTT. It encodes CASSEAHGGIDADTQCF.

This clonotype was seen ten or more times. DNA for the CDR3: TGTGCCAGCAGCCGCGGACTAGCGGGACCCAATGAGCAGTTCTTC. It encodes CASSRGLAGPNEQFF. The chain combines TRBV3-1 with TRBJ2-1, with 12 positions matching TRBD2. CDR3 length: 15 amino acids. J was trimmed by 6 bases and V by 4 bases; bases with no gene match: 4. Germline V CDR1 and CDR2: LGHDT, YNNKEL (reference sequence).

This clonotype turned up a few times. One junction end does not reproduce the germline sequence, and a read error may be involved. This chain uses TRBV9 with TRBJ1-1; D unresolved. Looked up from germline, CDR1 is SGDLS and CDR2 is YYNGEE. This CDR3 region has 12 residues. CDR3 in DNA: TGTGCCAGCAGCGCCCTTAACAATGAAGCTTTCTTT. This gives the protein CASSALNNEAFF. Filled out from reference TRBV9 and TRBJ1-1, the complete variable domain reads DSGVTQTPKHLITATGQRVTLRCSPRSGDLSVYWYQQSLDQGLQFLIQYYNGEERAKGNILERFSAQQFPDLHSELNLSSLELGDSALYFCASSALNNEAFFGQGTRLTVV.

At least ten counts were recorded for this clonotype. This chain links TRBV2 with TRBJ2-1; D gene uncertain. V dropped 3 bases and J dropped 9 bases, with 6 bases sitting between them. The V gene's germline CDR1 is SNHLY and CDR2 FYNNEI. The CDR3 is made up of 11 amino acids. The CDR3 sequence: CASSDSAEQFF. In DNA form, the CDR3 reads TGTGCCAGCAGTGACTCCGCTGAGCAGTTCTTC. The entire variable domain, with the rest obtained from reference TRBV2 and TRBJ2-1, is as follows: EPEVTQTPSHQVTQMGQEVILRCVPISNHLYFYWYRQILGQKVEFLVSFYNNEISEKSEIFDDQFSVERPDGSNFTLKIRSTKLEDSAMYFCASSDSAEQFFGPGTRLTVL.

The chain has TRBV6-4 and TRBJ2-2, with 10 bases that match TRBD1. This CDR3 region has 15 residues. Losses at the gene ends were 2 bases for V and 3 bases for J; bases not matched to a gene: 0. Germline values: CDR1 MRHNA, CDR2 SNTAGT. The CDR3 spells CASSDGTGDTGELFF. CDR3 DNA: TGTGCCAGCAGTGACGGGACAGGGGACACCGGGGAGCTGTTTTTT.

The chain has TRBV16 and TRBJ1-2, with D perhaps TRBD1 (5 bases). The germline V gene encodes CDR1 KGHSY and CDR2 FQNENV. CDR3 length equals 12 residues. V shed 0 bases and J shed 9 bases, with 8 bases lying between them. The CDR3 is CASSQSEDSYTF. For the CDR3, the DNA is TGTGCCAGCAGCCAATCGGAGGACAGCTACACCTTC.